These 9 T cell receptor beta chains were sequenced from one sample in a study of blood T cell repertoires in COVID-19. TCRdb keeps only in-frame clones here, not all; method: immunoSEQ multiplex PCR. This table has about 160,000 clones, roughly 87% appearing once. Sample: peripheral blood. The receptors come from a woman in her sixties or seventies who had recovered from COVID-19.

This rearrangement joins TRBV21-1 to TRBJ2-3; the D call of TRBD1 is as the table states it, not checked on the DNA. TRBV21-1 is described as a pseudogene. The CDR3 consists of 17 residues. CDR3 in DNA: TGTGCCAGCAGCAAAACCATTCGGACAGGGAGGAAAAATACGCAGTATTTT. It codes for CASSKTIRTGRKNTQYF.

This chain connects TRBV6-2 or TRBV6-3 to TRBJ1-4; D remains unclear. The CDR3 runs to 14 residues. CDR1 and CDR2 from the germline V gene are MNHEY and SVGEGT. V dropped 2 bases and J dropped 0 bases, with 4 bases sitting between them. CDR3 sequence reads: CASSYEATNEKLFF. The DNA for the CDR3 is TGTGCCAGCAGTTACGAGGCAACTAATGAAAAACTGTTTTTT.

The genes are TRBV3-1 (or the pseudogene TRBV3-2) and TRBJ1-5, with a possible D match to TRBD1 (6 bases). The CDR3 extends over 14 amino acids. Between the trimmed V and J ends, which lost 4 bases and 6 bases, there was a span of 13 bases. Germline loops: CDR1 LGHDT, CDR2 YNNKEL (reference sequence). In DNA form, the CDR3 reads TGTGCCAGCAGCCTACAGGGAGGGAGTCAGCCCCAGCATTTT. It yields the protein CASSLQGGSQPQHF.

By frequency in the sample, this clone is medium-sized. The chain uses TRBV10-3 and TRBJ1-3, with TRBD1 matching over 8 bases. The CDR3 sequence is 16 residues long. CDR1 ENHRY and CDR2 SYGVKD come from the germline V gene. The junction had 7 bases not matched to a gene; V was cut back by 6 bases and J by 0 bases. The CDR3 loop reads CAISAGQGLSGNTIYF. CDR3 DNA sequence: TGTGCCATCAGCGCCGGACAGGGCCTCTCTGGAAACACCATATATTTT.

The chain has TRBV6-5 and TRBJ2-7, with TRBD2 as a possible D gene (6 bases). The CDR3 totals 14 residues. V dropped 4 bases and J dropped 2 bases, with 12 bases sitting between them. The germline V gene has CDR1 MNHEY and CDR2 SVGAGI. The CDR3 DNA sequence: TGTGCCAGCAGTTCTGGAGGGGTCCCCTACGAGCAGTACTTC. Its protein product is CASSSGGVPYEQYF.

This clone was seen a few times. The chain uses TRBV3-1 (or the pseudogene TRBV3-2) and TRBJ2-7; D not certain. Germline-derived CDR1 and CDR2 are LGHDT and YNNKEL (reference sequence). Trimming took off 4 bases at V and 3 bases at J, with 7 bases between the two ends. CDR3 length equals 12 residues. CDR3 sequence reads: CASSLYSYEQYF. CDR3 in DNA: TGTGCCAGCAGCCTTTACAGCTACGAGCAGTACTTC.

The chain links TRBV5-1 to TRBJ1-1; 10 nucleotides match TRBD1. V lost 4 bases to trimming and J lost 3 bases; unmatched junction nucleotides: 3. This CDR3 has 14 residues. Germline assignment: CDR1 SGHRS and CDR2 YFSETQ. In DNA form, the CDR3 reads TGCGCCAGCAGCCGGACAGGGGGAGACACTGAAGCTTTCTTT. Translation gives CASSRTGGDTEAFF.

The chain recombines TRBV9 with TRBJ2-3; TRBD2 matches 8 bases. V lost 0 bases to trimming and J lost 4 bases; unmatched junction nucleotides: 10. This CDR3 contains 17 residues. From germline, CDR1 is SGDLS and CDR2 YYNGEE. The CDR3 here is CASSVDGRGGFADTQYF. The CDR3 DNA sequence: TGTGCCAGCAGCGTAGATGGACGGGGGGGCTTTGCAGATACGCAGTATTTT.

The rearrangement uses TRBV24-1 and TRBJ2-3, with 7 bases matching TRBD1. The V gene end was trimmed by 0 bases and the J gene end by 3 bases; junction bases not matched to a gene: 8. The CDR3 loop spans 17 amino acids. Germline CDR1 is KGHDR and CDR2 is SFDVKD. CDR3 region: CATSDLPLGGKTDTQYF. CDR3 in DNA: TGTGCCACCAGTGATTTGCCGCTAGGGGGCAAGACAGATACGCAGTATTTT.